Listed here is a single T cell receptor (beta chain). Which antigen it targets is not known. No much larger clone is present one base from it, and per-base qualities are unavailable. The sample is drawn from a study of shared clonotypes between healthy human individuals (dated by TCRdb to 2018 to 2020). In terms of the full investigation: The cohort included three men and two women between 18 and 49 years of age. For each donor, CD4 naive and CD4 memory were each given three plates, CD8 naive was given two plates, and CD8 memory was given one plate. The study deeply sequenced blood TCR repertoires of roughly five healthy adults to estimate repertoire size and the extent of clonotype sharing between individuals. Different laboratories and diverse techniques were used to prepare libraries and sequence TCR repertoires, to increase sequencing depth and limit assay-specific biases. Between about 0.9 and 8.9 billion PBMCs per donor were obtained by leukapheresis.

What the study reported, not specific to this receptor: Even with the large sequencing depth, rarefaction of the sorted-subset datasets indicated that sequencing was incomplete. Based on pairwise subsampling, the degree of clonotype sharing among donors was expected to be affected by sequencing depth. Because the study included a small number of donors, the genetic and exposure-history diversity represented was limited. Only blood was sampled, and tissue TCR repertoires likely differ from those in blood. Estimated clonotype richness was generally larger for naive than for memory subsets. When a handful of donors were compared, the shared fraction of clonotypes was roughly 5% for naive CD4, around 4% for naive CD8, 2.3% for memory CD4, and 0.35% to 0.4% for memory CD8. Compared with non-shared clonotypes, the clonotypes found in all four sorted-subset donors had higher generation probabilities.

The CDR3 has 15 amino acids, counting the end cysteine and phenylalanine. Left in the record is the CDR3 DNA by itself, 45 bases read in frame from the first base. The germline V gene encodes CDR1 KGHSH and CDR2 LQKENI. Trimming accounts for 3 bases at V and 0 bases at J, while the number of junction bases matched to no gene is 5. Using the deep immunoSEQ assay, TCR CDR3 regions were amplified from genomic DNA by multiplex PCR. For each cell subset, the extracted genomic DNA was distributed evenly across all wells of several immunoSEQ 96-well plates, and each plate served as one replicate. Each replicate PCR for sorted subsets received around 200 ng genomic DNA, equal to roughly 30,000 T cell genomes. Purified libraries were quantified with a Qubit 3.0 fluorometer, sized on a Bioanalyzer 2100, and re-quantified with the KAPA Library Quantification kit. Every immunoSEQ 96-well plate was sequenced on a separate single-read 150-cycle Illumina NextSeq 550 flow cell. As for the original processing: Because the immunoSEQ output included only junctional sequences and no quality scores, the filtering could not be the same as the filtering used for full-length reads. Sequences were annotated with PyIR, a Python wrapper for IgBLAST v1.9, using IMGT germline references to assign V/J genes and CDR3. Reads were removed for weak V/J assignments (E-value above 1e-6), missing CDR3, stop codons, out-of-frame junctions, or ambiguous translated residues. V3J clonotypes were defined as sequences sharing the same inferred V gene, J gene, and CDR3 amino acid sequence. The percentage overlap between two repertoires was calculated by dividing the number of shared unique clonotypes by the size of the smaller repertoire. Richness of each repertoire was evaluated using RTK rarefaction, the Chao1 estimator, and Recon v2.1 estimates of unobserved clonotypes. For all TCRbeta clonotypes obtained by the gDNA method from a handful of donors, generation probabilities were computed with OLGA. What TCRdb holds here is the immuneACCESS table cut down to in-frame rearrangements. Part of the clones is not present; checked against another copy, under half of the missing clones reflect an unresolved V gene, and the others are unexplained. V and J calls plus clone size are reproduced from that table; the DNA served to infer D and trimming. The sample table shows more than 1,200,000 clones, and less than 99% are seen once. Over 0.3% of the sample belongs to the ten largest clones.

The donors were healthy, HIV-negative adults with no recently reported acute infections or vaccinations. Only Caucasian adults living in Nashville, Tennessee, USA were represented among the donors. CD4+ T cells were enriched through magnetic negative selection, after which naive cells were positively selected on CD45RA and the remaining negative fraction served as the memory subset. After blood collection by leukapheresis, PBMCs were isolated using Ficoll-Histopaque density gradient centrifugation and then cryopreserved in the vapor phase of liquid nitrogen. Purity and quantity of every magnetically sorted T cell population were checked by analytical flow cytometry. Genomic DNA was isolated from every sorted fraction and measured by UV absorbance on a Nanodrop 2000c.

The sample comprised naive CD4+ T cells sorted from blood. Taken with the paper, the label for cell subset or site translates to: CD45RA+ positively selected. The TCR was taken from a man aged 25-40 years in good health. This sequence uses TRBV18 and TRBJ2-7, and 7 junction bases match TRBD2. The DNA is TGTGCCAGCTCACCCACAGCGGGGATCTCCTACGAGCAGTACTTC. This is translated as CASSPTAGISYEQYF.